This T cell receptor beta chain was captured by sequencing in a study of blood T cell repertoires in COVID-19. CDR1 and CDR2 (germline): KGHSH, LQKENI. Trimming took 3 bases from V and 7 from J; bases not matched to a gene: 5. The CDR3 is 13 amino acids. In the original analysis: Estimates of nucleated cell counts were drawn from the amplification of reference gene primers. Assay: immunoSEQ multiplex PCR; the TCRdb copy retains only in-frame clones and omits some. Clonal size and the V and J genes are those of that table, whereas D and trimming came from the DNA. The sample consists of under 450,000 clones, over 75% of them appearing once. Participant-given clinical history determined each cohort assignment. The recovered donors of Cohort 3 showed two negative PCRs, clearance, or symptom resolution.

This clonotype was obtained from a man aged 25-45 years who had recovered from COVID-19. Material for sequencing was PBMCs or T cells enriched from blood (not recorded which). This chain links TRBV18 with TRBJ2-7; TRBD2 agrees at 8 bases. The CDR3 spells CASSPPGGREQYF. CDR3 nucleotides: TGTGCCAGCTCACCCCCGGGGGGGCGAGAGCAGTACTTC.